This T cell receptor (beta chain) was obtained from a study of T-cell memory formation after mild COVID-19. Points from the study as a whole: Mainly in CM and EM were contracting CD4+ clones; CD8+ were in EMRA. Pre-infection memory held some responding clones, suggesting pre-existing cross-reactive T cells responded.

In regard to this clonotype: Its target is not known.

V was trimmed by 1 base and J by 2 bases, leaving 12 bases between them. CDR1 and CDR2 from the germline V gene are SGHTA and FQGNSA. The length of the CDR3 is 16 residues. TCRdb reanalysed the 5' RACE reads using MiXCR and keeps one entry per CDR3 protein. The table records about 180,000 distinct CDR3 sequences, approximately 16% of them present only once. The sequence came from an adult woman who had mild COVID-19 (a few samples of this study predate the infection). Cell type and time point are not known. The chain uses TRBV7-2 and TRBJ2-1; D is possibly TRBD2 (7 bases). The sample was PBMCs or a T cell subset sorted from them (not recorded which). DNA of the CDR3: TGTGCCAGCAGCTTAGTCGGGGGGCGAACCTACAATGAGCAGTTCTTC. Translating gives CASSLVGGRTYNEQFF.